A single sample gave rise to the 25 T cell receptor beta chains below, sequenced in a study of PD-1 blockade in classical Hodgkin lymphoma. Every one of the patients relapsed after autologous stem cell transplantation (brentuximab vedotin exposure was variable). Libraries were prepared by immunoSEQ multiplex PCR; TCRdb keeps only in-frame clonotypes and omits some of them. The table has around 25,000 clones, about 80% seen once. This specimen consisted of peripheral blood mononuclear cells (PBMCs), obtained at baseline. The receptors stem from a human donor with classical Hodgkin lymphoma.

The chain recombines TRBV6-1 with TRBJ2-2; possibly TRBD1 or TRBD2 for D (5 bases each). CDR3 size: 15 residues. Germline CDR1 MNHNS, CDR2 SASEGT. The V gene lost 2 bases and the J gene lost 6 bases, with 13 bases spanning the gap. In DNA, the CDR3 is TGTGCCAGCAGTGAAAGACAGATCGGGGCCGGGGAGCTGTTTTTT. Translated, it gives CASSERQIGAGELFF.

The CDR3 here is CSGVAQANTEAFF. The CDR3 DNA sequence: TGCAGCGGTGTCGCACAGGCTAACACTGAAGCTTTCTTT. The chain joins TRBV29-1 to TRBJ1-1; D might be TRBD1 (5 bases). Trimming took off 7 bases at V and 2 bases at J, with 14 bases between the two ends. Germline V gene data show CDR1 as SQVTM and CDR2 as ANQGSEA. The CDR3 runs to 13 residues.

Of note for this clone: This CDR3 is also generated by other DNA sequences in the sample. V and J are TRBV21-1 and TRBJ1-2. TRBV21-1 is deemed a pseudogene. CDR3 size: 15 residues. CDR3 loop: CASTSPLGRKYGYTF. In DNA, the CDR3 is TGTGCCAGCACCTCCCCCCTGGGACGGAAATATGGCTACACCTTC.

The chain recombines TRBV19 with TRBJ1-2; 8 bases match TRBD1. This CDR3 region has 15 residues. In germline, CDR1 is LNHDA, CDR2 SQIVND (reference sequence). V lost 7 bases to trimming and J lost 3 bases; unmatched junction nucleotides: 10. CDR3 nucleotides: TGTGCCAGTAAGGGGCGCAGGGGGCTTGACTATGGCTACACCTTC. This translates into CASKGRRGLDYGYTF.

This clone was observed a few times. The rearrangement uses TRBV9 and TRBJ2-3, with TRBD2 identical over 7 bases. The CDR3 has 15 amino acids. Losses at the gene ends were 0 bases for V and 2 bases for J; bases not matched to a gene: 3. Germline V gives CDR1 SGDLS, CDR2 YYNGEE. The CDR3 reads CASSVASGYTDTQYF. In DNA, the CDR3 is TGTGCCAGCAGCGTAGCTAGCGGATACACAGATACGCAGTATTTT.

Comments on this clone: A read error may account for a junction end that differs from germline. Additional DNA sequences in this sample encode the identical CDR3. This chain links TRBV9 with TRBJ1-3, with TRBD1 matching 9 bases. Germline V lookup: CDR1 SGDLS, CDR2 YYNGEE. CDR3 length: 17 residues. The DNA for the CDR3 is TGTGCCAGTAGCGTAGCGGGACAGGGTATCTCTGGAAACACCATATATTTT. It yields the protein CASSVAGQGISGNTIYF.

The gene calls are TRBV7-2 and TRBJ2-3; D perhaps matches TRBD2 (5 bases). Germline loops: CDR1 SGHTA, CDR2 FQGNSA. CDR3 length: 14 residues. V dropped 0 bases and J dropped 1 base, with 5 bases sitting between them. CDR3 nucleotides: TGTGCCAGCAGCTTAGCGAGGGGCACAGATACGCAGTATTTT. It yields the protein CASSLARGTDTQYF.

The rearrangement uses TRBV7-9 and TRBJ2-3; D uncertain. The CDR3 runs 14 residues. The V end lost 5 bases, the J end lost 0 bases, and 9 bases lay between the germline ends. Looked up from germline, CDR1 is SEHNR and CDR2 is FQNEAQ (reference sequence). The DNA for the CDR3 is TGTGCCAGCAGCCCCTTAAGTAGCACAGATACGCAGTATTTT. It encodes CASSPLSSTDTQYF.

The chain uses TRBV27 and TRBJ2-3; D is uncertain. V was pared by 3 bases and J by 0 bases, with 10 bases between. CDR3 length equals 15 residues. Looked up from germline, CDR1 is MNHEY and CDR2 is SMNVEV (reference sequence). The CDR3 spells CASSFLPSSTDTQYF. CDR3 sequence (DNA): TGTGCCAGCAGTTTTCTTCCCTCTAGCACAGATACGCAGTATTTT.

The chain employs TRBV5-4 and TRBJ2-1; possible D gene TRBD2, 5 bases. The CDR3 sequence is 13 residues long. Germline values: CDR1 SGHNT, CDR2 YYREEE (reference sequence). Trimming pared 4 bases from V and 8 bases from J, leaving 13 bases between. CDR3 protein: CASSRTSIDEQFF. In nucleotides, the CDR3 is TGTGCCAGCAGCCGCACTAGTATAGATGAGCAGTTCTTC.

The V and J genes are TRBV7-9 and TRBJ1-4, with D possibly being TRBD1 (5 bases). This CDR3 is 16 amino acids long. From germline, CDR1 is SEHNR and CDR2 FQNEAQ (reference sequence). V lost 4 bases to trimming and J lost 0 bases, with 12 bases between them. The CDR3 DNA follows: TGTGCCAGCAGCTACCGACAGAAAGCAACTAATGAAAAACTGTTTTTT. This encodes CASSYRQKATNEKLFF.

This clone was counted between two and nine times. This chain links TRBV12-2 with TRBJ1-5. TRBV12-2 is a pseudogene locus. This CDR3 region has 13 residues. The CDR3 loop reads CASRLGRNQPQHF. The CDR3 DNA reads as TGTGCAAGTCGCTTAGGTAGAAATCAGCCCCAGCATTTT.

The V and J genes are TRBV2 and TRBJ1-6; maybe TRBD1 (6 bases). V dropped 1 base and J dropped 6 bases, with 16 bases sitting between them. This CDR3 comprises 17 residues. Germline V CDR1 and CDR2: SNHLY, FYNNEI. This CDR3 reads CASSEVTTRGFNSPLHF. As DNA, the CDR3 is TGTGCCAGCAGTGAAGTCACTACCAGGGGATTTAATTCACCCCTCCACTTT. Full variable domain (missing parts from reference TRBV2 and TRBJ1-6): EPEVTQTPSHQVTQMGQEVILRCVPISNHLYFYWYRQILGQKVEFLVSFYNNEISEKSEIFDDQFSVERPDGSNFTLKIRSTKLEDSAMYFCASSEVTTRGFNSPLHFGNGTRLTVT.

DNA of the CDR3: TGTGCCAGCAGTCCGCCCGCCAGGGGTCCTCCTCAGTACTTC. Residues: CASSPPARGPPQYF. The chain employs TRBV27 and TRBJ2-5; D may be TRBD1 (6 bases). The germline CDR1 and CDR2 sequences are MNHEY and SMNVEV (reference sequence). CDR3 size: 14 residues. The V and J ends lost 5 bases and 11 bases respectively, with 21 bases between them.

Written as DNA, the CDR3 is TGTGCCAGTAGCACAGGGACAGCTGAAAAACTGTTTTTT. Translation gives CASSTGTAEKLFF. The gene calls are TRBV19 and TRBJ1-4; 7 bases map to TRBD1. V trimming: 6 bases; J trimming: 7 bases; junction bases outside the gene matches: 5. The CDR3 extends over 13 amino acids. CDR1 and CDR2 from the germline V gene are LNHDA and SQIVND (reference sequence).

In nucleotides, the CDR3 is TGTGCCAGCAGCTTAGAGGACAGGGGCGCCAACTATGGCTACACCTTC. It yields the protein CASSLEDRGANYGYTF. The genes are TRBV7-2 and TRBJ1-2, with 9 bases that match TRBD1. V shed 1 base and J 2 bases; nucleotides not matched to a gene: 5. Germline V gene lookup returns CDR1 SGHTA and CDR2 FQGNSA. The CDR3 length is 16 residues.

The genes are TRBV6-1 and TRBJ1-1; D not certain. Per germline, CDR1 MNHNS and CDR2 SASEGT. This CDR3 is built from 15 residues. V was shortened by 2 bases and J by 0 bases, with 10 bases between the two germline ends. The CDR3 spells CASSENGLLNTEAFF. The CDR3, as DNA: TGTGCCAGCAGTGAAAATGGGTTGCTGAACACTGAAGCTTTCTTT.

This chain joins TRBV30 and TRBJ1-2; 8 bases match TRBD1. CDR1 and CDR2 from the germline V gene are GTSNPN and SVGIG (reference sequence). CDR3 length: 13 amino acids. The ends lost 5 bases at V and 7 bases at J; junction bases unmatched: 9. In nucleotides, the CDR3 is TGTGCCTGGGCAGACAGGGGACCGCCTGGCTACACCTTC. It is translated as CAWADRGPPGYTF.

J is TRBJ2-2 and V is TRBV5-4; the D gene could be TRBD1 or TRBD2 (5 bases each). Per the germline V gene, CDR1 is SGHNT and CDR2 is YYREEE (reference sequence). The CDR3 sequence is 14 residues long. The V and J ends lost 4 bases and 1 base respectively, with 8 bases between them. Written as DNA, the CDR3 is TGTGCCAGCAGCCCAGGGAGGAACACCGGGGAGCTGTTTTTT. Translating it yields CASSPGRNTGELFF.

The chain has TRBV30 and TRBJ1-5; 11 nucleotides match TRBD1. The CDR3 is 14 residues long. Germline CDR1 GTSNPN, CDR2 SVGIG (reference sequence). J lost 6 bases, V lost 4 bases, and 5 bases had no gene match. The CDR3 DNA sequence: TGTGCCTGGAACCCCGGGACAGGGGGTCAGCCCCAGCATTTT. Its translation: CAWNPGTGGQPQHF.

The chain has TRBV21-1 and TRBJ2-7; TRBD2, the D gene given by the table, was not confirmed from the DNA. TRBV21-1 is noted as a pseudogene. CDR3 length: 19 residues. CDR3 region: CASILWRAGAKFVGDEQYF. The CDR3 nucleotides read TGTGCCAGCATCCTGTGGAGAGCGGGGGCAAAATTCGTAGGTGACGAGCAGTACTTC.

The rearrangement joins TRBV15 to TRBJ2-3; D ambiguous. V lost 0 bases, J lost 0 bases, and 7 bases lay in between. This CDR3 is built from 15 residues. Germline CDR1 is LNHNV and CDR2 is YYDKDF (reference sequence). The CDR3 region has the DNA TGTGCCACCAGCAGAGATGGGGTTAGCACAGATACGCAGTATTTT. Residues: CATSRDGVSTDTQYF.

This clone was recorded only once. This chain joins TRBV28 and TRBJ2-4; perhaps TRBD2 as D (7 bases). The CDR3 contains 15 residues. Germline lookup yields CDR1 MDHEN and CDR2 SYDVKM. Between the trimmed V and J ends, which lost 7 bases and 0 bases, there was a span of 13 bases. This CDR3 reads CASNWRGPAKNIQYF. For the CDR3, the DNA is TGTGCCAGCAATTGGCGGGGGCCAGCCAAAAACATTCAGTACTTC.

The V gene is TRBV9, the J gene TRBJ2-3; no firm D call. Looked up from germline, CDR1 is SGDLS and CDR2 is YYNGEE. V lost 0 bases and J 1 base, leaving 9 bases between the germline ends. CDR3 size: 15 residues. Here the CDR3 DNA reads TGTGCCAGCAGCGTAGGTAGTAGGGGCACAGATACGCAGTATTTT. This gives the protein CASSVGSRGTDTQYF.

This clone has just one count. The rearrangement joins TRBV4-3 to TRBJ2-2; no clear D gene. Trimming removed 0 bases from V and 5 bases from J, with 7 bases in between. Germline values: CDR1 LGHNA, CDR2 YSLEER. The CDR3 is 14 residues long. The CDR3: CASSQDYRTGELFF. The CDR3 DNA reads TGCGCCAGCAGCCAAGATTACCGGACCGGGGAGCTGTTTTTT.